The present T cell receptor beta chain was sequenced within a study of blood T cell repertoires in COVID-19. V dropped 1 base and J dropped 0; count of bases not matched to a gene: 5. Germline V gives CDR1 SQVTM, CDR2 ANQGSEA. The length of the CDR3 is 15 residues. Original data processing: By means of reference gene primer amplification, nucleated cell counts were estimated. The method was immunoSEQ multiplex PCR; TCRdb's version includes in-frame clones alone and lacks a portion of them. From that table come the V and J calls and clone size; the DNA was used to work out D and trimming. The sample shows roughly 130,000 clones, approximately 84% of them seen only once.

The sequenced material came from peripheral blood. The V call is TRBV29-1, the J call TRBJ1-2, with 7 bases lining up with TRBD1. The sequence derives from a woman in her twenties or thirties who had recovered from COVID-19. For the CDR3, the DNA is TGCAGCGTTGAAGGCGAGGGGACAGCTAACTATGGCTACACCTTC. This sequence encodes CSVEGEGTANYGYTF.